The subject of this entry is one T cell receptor (beta chain). Antigen unknown. Treatment defined: some 20 received Ad26.COV2.S at low or high dose, single or two shots; a few received placebo; per-sample allocation not given. Day 63 following the first vaccine or placebo injection was when the samples were taken. Only in-frame clones appear in the TCRdb table, and some are missing; sequencing was by immunoSEQ multiplex PCR. The sample has 350,000 to 600,000 clones, around 89% seen once. This sample was taken from a study of Ad26.COV2.S vaccination and SARS-CoV-2 variants. Turning to the study itself: A participant enrolled in the COV1001 Ad26.COV2.S trial arm provided the sample.

CDR3 length equals 15 residues. The V and J ends lost 1 base and 9 bases, in that order; junction bases with no gene match: 7. The germline gives CDR1 SGHNT, CDR2 YENEEA. General study points: Those who received vaccine or placebo ended up with similar non-spike TCR breadth. Analytic work on TCR breadth and depth might have understated the full extent of total T cell responses.

The chain recombines TRBV11-3 with TRBJ2-1; 9 bases agree with TRBD2. The TCR originated in a person between 18 and 59 years old who received the Ad26.COV2.S COVID-19 vaccine or a placebo. Sequencing was performed on peripheral blood, taken in a trial of Ad26.COV2.S vaccine versus placebo. The CDR3 loop is CASSLGYSGSGEQFF. DNA of the CDR3: TGTGCCAGCAGCTTAGGATATAGCGGGAGTGGTGAGCAGTTCTTC. The variable domain in full, with the rest retrieved from reference TRBV11-3 and TRBJ2-1, is EAGVVQSPRYKIIEKKQPVAFWCNPISGHNTLYWYLQNLGQGPELLIRYENEEAVDDSQLPKDRFSAERLKGVDSTLKIQPAELGDSAVYLCASSLGYSGSGEQFFGPGTRLTVL.